This TCR beta chain emerged from a study of shared clonotypes between healthy human individuals. Selected positively for CCR7 and CD45RO-negative, naive CD8 cells excluded terminally differentiated effector memory CD45RA+ cells. TCRdb keeps only in-frame clones here, not all; method: immunoSEQ multiplex PCR. The repertoire holds 2 million to 2.5 million clones, with 85% to 95% as singletons. Material for sequencing was naive CD8+ T cells from PBMCs. The TCR was taken from a young man in good health. Some clones in this sample may be carry-over from other donors' samples.

The CDR3 DNA reads TGTGCCAGTAGTATAGGGTGGGGACCCTACGAGCAGTACTTC. This gives the protein CASSIGWGPYEQYF. This chain links TRBV19 with TRBJ2-7; either TRBD1 or TRBD2 may supply D (5 bases each). The germline gives CDR1 LNHDA, CDR2 SQIVND (reference sequence). V dropped 1 base and J dropped 2 bases, with 9 bases sitting between them. The CDR3 spans 14 residues.